A single sample is the source of the 8 T cell receptor beta chains below, sequenced in a study of T cells in women clearing cervical HPV infection. Measured with immunoSEQ multiplex PCR; TCRdb has only the in-frame clones, and not every one. In total, the table holds more than 40,000 clones. The sequencing sample was made of blood buffy coat. These TCRs come from a woman aged 18 to 75 with a cervical HPV16 infection that either progressed to CIN3+ or cleared (not recorded which).

About this clone itself: The read falls 3 residues short of the CDR3 end, and the missing part is taken from the germline J gene. V gene TRBV20-1 combines with J gene TRBJ1-2, with 7 bases aligning to TRBD1. This CDR3 contains 14 residues. CDR1 and CDR2 from the germline V gene are DFQATT and SNEGSKA (reference sequence). V trimming: 6 bases; J trimming: 4 bases; junction bases outside the gene matches: 11. The CDR3 DNA, read in part, is TGCAGTGCCTCATTACGGGACAGAGGCTATGGC. It codes for CSASLRDRGYG. In full, the CDR3 reads CSASLRDRGYGYTF.

As regards this clone: Coverage ceases 3 residues before the CDR3 finishes, and the germline J gene fills in the end. This chain connects TRBV4-1 to TRBJ1-3, with 9 nucleotides matching TRBD1. The V gene end was trimmed by 4 bases and the J gene end by 0 bases; junction bases not matched to a gene: 4. Germline V gene lookup returns CDR1 MGHRA and CDR2 YSYEKL. This CDR3 comprises 16 residues. The CDR3 bases that were read are TGCGCCAGCAGCCGAGGGACAGGGAGCTCTGGAAACACC. Protein sequence: CASSRGTGSSGNT. The complete CDR3 sequence is CASSRGTGSSGNTIYF.

To note about this clone: The read ends 3 residues early relative to the CDR3; the germline J gene fills the gap. This chain connects TRBV5-6 to TRBJ2-3, with D possibly TRBD1 on 5 matching bases. Germline loops: CDR1 SGHDT, CDR2 YYEEEE. The CDR3 loop spans 14 amino acids. CDR3 sequence: CASTRGAGQETQYF. The CDR3 DNA, read in part, is TGTGCCAGCACCCGCGGAGCCGGACAAGAGACG. The variable domain in full, completed from reference TRBV5-6 and TRBJ2-3, reads DAGVTQSPTHLIKTRGQQVTLRCSPKSGHDTVSWYQQALGQGPQFIFQYYEEEERQRGNFPDRFSGHQFPNYSSELNVNALLLGDSALYLCASTRGAGQETQYFGPGTRLTVL.

Points on this clone: The read gets to within 3 residues of the CDR3 end, and the germline J gene fills in the rest. The chain combines TRBV6-1 with TRBJ2-1, with D perhaps matching TRBD1 (7 bases). Germline CDR1 and CDR2: MNHNS and SASEGT. CDR3 length: 16 amino acids. Trimming cost V 0 bases and J 6 bases, with 15 bases left between them. The sequenced part of the CDR3 DNA is TGTGCCAGCAGTGAAGCAGGGCAGGGGGAGGCCAATGAG. Translated, it gives CASSEAGQGEANE. The full CDR3 sequence reads CASSEAGQGEANEQFF.

In the case of this clone: The CDR3 extends 3 residues past the end of the read, so its final part is completed from the germline J gene. The V and J genes are TRBV18 and TRBJ2-4, with D perhaps assigned TRBD1 or TRBD2 (5 bases each). The CDR3 has 14 amino acids. Per germline, CDR1 KGHSH and CDR2 LQKENI. The part of the CDR3 DNA that was read is TGTGCCAGCTCACCGCGAGGGGCGTCTGACGGT. It is translated as CASSPRGASDG. The full CDR3 reads CASSPRGASDGQYF.

A word on this clone: From the germline J gene comes the end of the CDR3, since the read stops 3 residues before it. This chain uses TRBV30 with TRBJ2-7; 8 bases match TRBD1. The junction had 5 bases not matched to a gene; V was cut back by 4 bases and J by 3 bases. The CDR3 has 13 amino acids. The germline gives CDR1 GTSNPN, CDR2 SVGIG (reference sequence). CDR3 DNA, as far as it was read: TGTGCCTGGACTAGGGGGACAGGCTACGAG. This translates into CAWTRGTGYE. The full-length CDR3 reads as CAWTRGTGYEQYF.

In the case of this clone: Sequencing ends 3 residues short of the CDR3 end; the germline J gene provides the rest. The chain has TRBV10-3 and TRBJ2-5, with 8 nucleotides matching TRBD2. This CDR3 has 15 amino acids. Germline lookup yields CDR1 ENHRY and CDR2 SYGVKD. Trimming removed 4 bases from V and 5 bases from J; junction bases left unmatched: 9. CDR3 sequence: CAISVDGGAFETQYF. The sequenced part of the CDR3 DNA is TGTGCCATCAGTGTTGACGGGGGGGCCTTTGAGACC.

As regards this clone: The CDR3 end falls 3 residues outside the read, so it is completed with the germline J gene. This chain uses TRBV19 with TRBJ1-2; D might be TRBD1 (6 bases). CDR1 is LNHDA and CDR2 is SQIVND in the germline V gene (reference sequence). CDR3 length: 12 amino acids. Trimming pared 3 bases from V and 5 bases from J, leaving 7 bases between. The CDR3 spells CASSITGYGYTF. The sequenced part of the CDR3 DNA is TGTGCCAGTAGTATCACAGGGTATGGC. The full variable domain, in which reference TRBV19 and TRBJ1-2 provide the parts outside the CDR3, is DGGITQSPKYLFRKEGQNVTLSCEQNLNHDAMYWYRQDPGQGLRLIYYSQIVNDFQKGDIAEGYSVSREKKESFPLTVTSAQKNPTAFYLCASSITGYGYTFGSGTRLTVV.